This T cell receptor beta chain was sequenced in a study of shared clonotypes between healthy human individuals. Data came from immunoSEQ multiplex PCR; TCRdb stores just in-frame clones and leaves some out. The sample holds 2 million to 2.5 million clones; less than 95% are singletons and the top ten take 0.37%. This clone showed up just a few times. From germline, CDR1 is SGHRS and CDR2 YFSETQ. The CDR3 has 16 residues. Trimming pared 5 bases from V and 0 bases from J, leaving 17 bases between. The sample comprised naive CD4+ T cells from PBMCs. The subset is: CD45RA+ positively selected. This TCR was sampled from a man between 18 and 29 years old in good health. Some clones in this sample may be carry-over from other donors' samples. This sequence joins TRBV5-1 and TRBJ1-1; tentatively, D is TRBD1 (6 bases). This chain's CDR3 is CASRPTVGGMNTEAFF. The CDR3 DNA sequence: TGCGCCAGCAGGCCCACCGTAGGGGGTATGAACACTGAAGCTTTCTTT. The full variable domain, in which reference TRBV5-1 and TRBJ1-1 provide the parts outside the CDR3, is KAGVTQTPRYLIKTRGQQVTLSCSPISGHRSVSWYQQTPGQGLQFLFEYFSETQRNKGNFPGRFSGRQFSNSRSEMNVSTLELGDSALYLCASRPTVGGMNTEAFFGQGTRLTVV.